The TCR beta chain described here comes from a study of blood T cell repertoires in COVID-19. On the study more broadly: Material from acute and convalescent COVID-19 was sourced from the United States, Italy and Spain. Sample material is recorded as cDNA or gDNA derived from T cells, B-cell-depleted T cells, or PBMCs.

Under the authors' procedure: Using reference gene primer amplification, nucleated cell counts were estimated. Some clones are missing from TCRdb's copy, which holds only in-frame ones; the method was immunoSEQ multiplex PCR. That table gives V, J and clone size, and the DNA gave D and trimming. In the table there are 140,000 or so clones, about 88% of which are singletons. V dropped 7 bases and J dropped 7 bases, with 16 bases sitting between them. The length of the CDR3 is 14 residues. Per the germline V gene, CDR1 is LNHDA and CDR2 is SQIVND (reference sequence). Seattle patients were enrolled during active infection and followed longitudinally.

The sample consisted of peripheral blood. The receptor comes from a human donor with COVID-19, enrolled during active disease. The donor label of this sample is uncertain. This chain joins TRBV19 and TRBJ2-2; D is possibly TRBD1 (5 bases). The CDR3 DNA reads TGTGCCAGTACCGCGGCAGGGTGGTTCGGGGAGCTGTTTTTT. Translated, it gives CASTAAGWFGELFF.